The 4 T cell receptor beta chains listed next were all sequenced from one sample in a study of blood T cell repertoires in COVID-19 (dated by TCRdb to about 2020). The library was generated by the immunoSEQ multiplex PCR assay. Held by TCRdb, this immuneACCESS table contains in-frame sequences only and omits some clones. Under half of the omission traces to an unresolved V gene where checked; the cause of the rest is unknown. The sample data list around 170,000 clones, and about 82% of these were observed just once. The ten largest clones take up about 7% of the sample. The sample taken for sequencing was peripheral blood. These TCRs come from a man aged 50 to 59 with active or convalescent COVID-19.

This clone was detected only a few times. The chain uses TRBV18 and TRBJ2-4, with TRBD1 as a possible D gene (5 bases). Per germline, CDR1 KGHSH and CDR2 LQKENI. Trimming removed 4 bases at V and 7 bases at J, with 11 bases between. The CDR3 length is 13 residues. This chain's CDR3 is CASSQGLGNIQYF. The CDR3 region has the DNA TGTGCCAGCTCACAGGGGTTAGGGAACATTCAGTACTTC.

The chain recombines TRBV6-8 with TRBJ2-1, with D possibly matching TRBD2 (6 bases). With 7 bases removed from V and 10 bases from J, the gap between germline ends came to 20 bases. Germline assignment: CDR1 MNHGY and CDR2 SAAAGT. CDR3 length equals 14 residues. This CDR3 is CASTKRWLRGEQFF. The DNA for the CDR3 is TGTGCCAGCACCAAGAGGTGGCTTCGGGGGGAGCAGTTCTTC.

This clone is deemed medium-sized. The chain combines TRBV4-3 with TRBJ2-1; 9 bases are a match to TRBD1. V gave up 4 bases and J gave up 2 bases; unmatched junction bases: 12. The CDR3 consists of 18 residues. Looked up from germline, CDR1 is LGHNA and CDR2 is YSLEER. In DNA form, the CDR3 reads TGCGCCAGCAGCCCAGACCCTGGACAGGGGCAAGCCTACAATGAGCAGTTCTTC. It codes for CASSPDPGQGQAYNEQFF.

This chain connects TRBV19 to TRBJ1-3, with TRBD1 matching over 8 bases. V gave up 7 bases and J gave up 0 bases; unmatched junction bases: 8. The CDR3 length is 16 residues. Germline lookup yields CDR1 LNHDA and CDR2 SQIVND (reference sequence). CDR3 region: CASILVTGGSGNTIYF. For the CDR3, the DNA is TGTGCCAGTATCCTAGTAACAGGGGGCTCTGGAAACACCATATATTTT.